The source of this T cell receptor beta chain is a study of T cells expressing NK-cell markers. The study's findings and limits: Of the CD8+ T cell pool in roughly 6 donors, roughly 1.0-7.5% was accounted for by dominant NKG2C+ clonotypes.

TCRdb reprocessed the 5' RACE reads, with one entry per CDR3 protein and no DNA. The sample table includes 450,000 to 600,000 distinct CDR3 sequences. The CDR3 runs 12 residues. From germline, CDR1 is SQVTM and CDR2 ANQGSEA. Comments on this clonotype: Its antigen is unidentified.

The material sequenced was blood T cells: a sorted CD56 or NKG2C T cell subset, CD4+ or CD8+ T cells, or bulk PBMC T cells (not recorded which). The sequence was obtained from a man aged 18 to 29 in good health. The J gene is TRBJ2-2, the V gene TRBV29-1; TCRdb indicates TRBD1, and absent DNA this call remains unverified. Here the CDR3 reads CSVGQRAGELFF.